A selection of T cell receptor beta chains follows, all from one sample in a study of blood T cell repertoires in COVID-19. Repertoires were generated with immunoSEQ multiplex PCR, while TCRdb's copy carries only in-frame clones and drops some. The sample includes hundreds of thousands of clones, around 90% of them seen just once. Sample: peripheral blood. The receptors shown here come from a man between 18 and 29 years old with COVID-19, enrolled during active disease. The CDR3 runs from the conserved cysteine through the conserved F or W. A D gene is named only where the DNA matches it firmly. The size field is filled for only some rows; it gives once, few, many or a size class.

TRBV3-1/TRBV3-2	TRBJ2-1	TRBD2	NA	TGTGCCAGCAGCCAAGAGGGACTAGCTCCCCATGAGCAGTTCTTC	CASSQEGLAPHEQFF
TRBV30	TRBJ1-2	NA	NA	TGTGCCTGGAAGGACAGTTATGGCTACACCTTC	CAWKDSYGYTF
TRBV5-1	TRBJ2-7	TRBD1	NA	TGCGCCAGCAGCTGGGGGGACAGGAGCTACGAGCAGTACTTC	CASSWGDRSYEQYF
TRBV6-1	TRBJ2-7	NA	once	TGTGCCAGCAGTGAAGCGCTTCGTGGCGGGACCTACGAGCAGTACTTC	CASSEALRGGTYEQYF
TRBV3-1/TRBV3-2	TRBJ2-1	NA	once	TGTGCCAGCAGCCAAGTACCGAGTGAGCAGTTCTTC	CASSQVPSEQFF
TRBV30	TRBJ2-7	NA	few	TGTGCCTGGAGTGCCGGGTGGTACGAGCAGTACTTC	CAWSAGWYEQYF
TRBV19	TRBJ2-3	TRBD2	NA	TGTGCCAGTAGTGAAGAGCGGGAGAGACGCACAGATACGCAGTATTTT	CASSEERERRTDTQYF
TRBV5-1	TRBJ2-3	NA	NA	TGCGCCAGCAGGACTAGGCCTGGCGCAGATACGCAGTATTTT	CASRTRPGADTQYF
TRBV5-1	TRBJ2-3	TRBD1	NA	TGCGCCAGTGATACAGGGGACACAGATACGCAGTATTTT	CASDTGDTDTQYF
TRBV18	TRBJ2-4	NA	NA	TGTGCCAGCTCACCCGCCAGGGAGGACATTCAGTACTTC	CASSPAREDIQYF
TRBV12-3/TRBV12-4	TRBJ2-7	NA	NA	TGTGCCAGCAGTTTACTGGGGAGGGAGCAGTACTTC	CASSLLGREQYF
TRBV5-5	TRBJ1-4	TRBD1	once	TGTGCCAGCAACAGCTACCCGGGACAGGAAAAACTGTTTTTT	CASNSYPGQEKLFF
TRBV23-1	TRBJ1-1	NA	NA	TGCGCCAGCAGTCCCTCCCGGGAGGCCCTCATGAGGACTGAAGCTTTCTTT	CASSPSREALMRTEAFF
TRBV19	TRBJ2-1	NA	NA	TGTGCCAGTAGTATAGAGCATCTAAGCTCCTACAATGAGCAGTTCTTC	CASSIEHLSSYNEQFF
TRBV15	TRBJ2-3	TRBD2	NA	TGTGCCACCAGCAGAGATGGCGGTCGTAGTAGCGGGGACACAGATACGCAGTATTTT	CATSRDGGRSSGDTDTQYF
TRBV6-5	TRBJ1-2	NA	NA	TGTGCCAGCCGGGACACTACTAACTATGGCTACACCTTC	CASRDTTNYGYTF
TRBV24-1	TRBJ2-3	TRBD2	NA	TGTGCCACCAGTGATAGACGTCTGACTAGCGGGAGCACAGATACGCAGTATTTT	CATSDRRLTSGSTDTQYF
TRBV18	TRBJ2-7	NA	once	TGTGCCAGCTCACCAGACAGCTCCTACGAGCAGTACTTC	CASSPDSSYEQYF
TRBV2	TRBJ2-7	TRBD2	NA	TGTGCCAGCAGGATGCCGGGACTAGCGTACGAGCAGTACTTC	CASRMPGLAYEQYF
TRBV5-4	TRBJ1-1	NA	NA	TGTGCCAGCAGCTTGGATCTGTCAGGGCGGTGGACTGAAGCTTTCTTT	CASSLDLSGRWTEAFF
TRBV27	TRBJ2-3	TRBD2	NA	TGTGCCAGCAGTTCCCTGAGGCTAGCGGGAGGGTTCGGTAGAGATACGCAGTATTTT	CASSSLRLAGGFGRDTQYF
TRBV24-1	TRBJ2-2	TRBD1	NA	TGTGCCACCAGTGGGGACAGCGACACCGGGGAGCTGTTTTTT	CATSGDSDTGELFF
TRBV6-6	TRBJ2-4	TRBD2	once	TGTGCCAGCACGACTAGCGGGAGTGACATTCAGTACTTC	CASTTSGSDIQYF
TRBV5-6	TRBJ2-5	NA	NA	TGTGCCAGCAGCCCGGGTCCCCTAGAGACCCAGTACTTC	CASSPGPLETQYF
TRBV12-5	TRBJ2-3	NA	NA	TGTGCTAGTGGTTTGGTACCGAGGGAGTACGCCACAGATACGCAGTATTTT	CASGLVPREYATDTQYF
TRBV27	TRBJ2-5	TRBD2	NA	TGTGCCAGCAGTCCCGTCACTGGCGGGAGCGGGGAGACCCAGTACTTC	CASSPVTGGSGETQYF
TRBV2	TRBJ1-2	NA	once	TGTGCCAGCAGGGACAGCCTTTCTAACTATGGCTACACCTTC	CASRDSLSNYGYTF
TRBV19	TRBJ1-2	NA	NA	TGTGCCAGTACCGATACTCCCTATGGCTACACCTTC	CASTDTPYGYTF
TRBV2	TRBJ1-5	TRBD1	NA	TGTGCCAGCACCAAGACAGGGCCGAATCAGCCCCAGCATTTT	CASTKTGPNQPQHF
TRBV11-2	TRBJ2-1	TRBD2	NA	TGTGCCAGCAGCAGGCGGCCGGGGGGTCACTACAATGAGCAGTTCTTC	CASSRRPGGHYNEQFF
TRBV10-3	TRBJ2-1	NA	NA	TGTGCCATCAGTCCCCAGTATGAGCAGTTCTTC	CAISPQYEQFF
TRBV11-1	TRBJ2-1	NA	once	TGTGCCAGCAGCTTAGGCCTAGCAACCTACAATGAGCAGTTCTTC	CASSLGLATYNEQFF
TRBV9	TRBJ2-5	TRBD2	NA	TGTGCCAGCAGCAGGAGCGGGGGAGGCGGAGAGGAGACCCAGTACTTC	CASSRSGGGGEETQYF
TRBV4-1	TRBJ1-5	TRBD1	NA	TGCGCCAGCAGCCGAAGACAGGGGAGCAATCAGCCCCAGCATTTT	CASSRRQGSNQPQHF
TRBV19	TRBJ2-7	NA	NA	TGTGCCAGTAGTATAACCAGGGGATACGAGCAGTACTTC	CASSITRGYEQYF
TRBV5-8	TRBJ2-3	TRBD2	NA	TGTGCCAGAACTAGCGGGAGGAGCACAGATACGCAGTATTTT	CARTSGRSTDTQYF
TRBV3-1/TRBV3-2	TRBJ2-3	TRBD1	NA	TGTGCCAGCAGCTTCGGGACAGGGGCGAGGACAGATACGCAGTATTTT	CASSFGTGARTDTQYF
TRBV19	TRBJ2-3	TRBD1	NA	TGTGCCAGTAGTACCCCGGGACAGCTGGTAGATACGCAGTATTTT	CASSTPGQLVDTQYF
TRBV15	TRBJ1-5	TRBD1	NA	TGTGCCACCAGCAGCAAACGGGGACAGGGGAGTAATCAGCCCCAGCATTTT	CATSSKRGQGSNQPQHF
TRBV12-5	TRBJ1-6	NA	NA	TGTGCTAGTGGTTTGGGCAGGGAAGGGTCACCCCTCCACTTT	CASGLGREGSPLHF
TRBV5-5	TRBJ2-7	TRBD2	NA	TGTGCCAGCAGCTTGGGCCAAGCGGGGGGGTACTACGAGCAGTACTTC	CASSLGQAGGYYEQYF
TRBV4-1	TRBJ2-6	NA	NA	TGCGCCAGCAGCCAATTGCGAATCTCTGGGGCCAACGTCCTGACTTTC	CASSQLRISGANVLTF
TRBV24-1	TRBJ2-5	NA	NA	TGTGCCACCAGTGATTCCCAACAAGAGACCCAGTACTTC	CATSDSQQETQYF
TRBV12-3/TRBV12-4	TRBJ1-3	NA	NA	TGTGCCAGCAGCTGGACAGCTGGAAACACCATATATTTT	CASSWTAGNTIYF
TRBV6-6	TRBJ2-3	NA	NA	TGTGCCAGCAGACCTCGGGACACCACATTAACGCAGTATTTT	CASRPRDTTLTQYF
TRBV12-5	TRBJ2-3	NA	few	TGTGCTAGTGGCCCAACTAACACAGATACGCAGTATTTT	CASGPTNTDTQYF
TRBV19	TRBJ2-1	NA	NA	TGTGCCAGTAGTCGGAGGGCCGGGGAACTTTTTTACAATGAGCAGTTCTTC	CASSRRAGELFYNEQFF